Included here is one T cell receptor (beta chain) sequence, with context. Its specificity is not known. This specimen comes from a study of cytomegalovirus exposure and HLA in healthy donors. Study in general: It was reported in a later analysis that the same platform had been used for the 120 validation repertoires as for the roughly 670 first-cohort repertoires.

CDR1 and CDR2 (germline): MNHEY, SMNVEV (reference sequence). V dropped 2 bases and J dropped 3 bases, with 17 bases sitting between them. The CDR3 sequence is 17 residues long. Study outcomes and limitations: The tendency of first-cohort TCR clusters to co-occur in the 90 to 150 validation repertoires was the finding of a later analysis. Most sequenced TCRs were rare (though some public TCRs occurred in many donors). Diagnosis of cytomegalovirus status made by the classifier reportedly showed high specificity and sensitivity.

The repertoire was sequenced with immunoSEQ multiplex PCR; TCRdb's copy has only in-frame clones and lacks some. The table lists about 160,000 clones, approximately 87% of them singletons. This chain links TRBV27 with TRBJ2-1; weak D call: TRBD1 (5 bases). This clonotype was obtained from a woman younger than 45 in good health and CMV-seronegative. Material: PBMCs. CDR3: CASSLAFGRADYNEQFF. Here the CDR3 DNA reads TGTGCCAGCAGTTTAGCGTTTGGCAGGGCGGACTACAATGAGCAGTTCTTC.